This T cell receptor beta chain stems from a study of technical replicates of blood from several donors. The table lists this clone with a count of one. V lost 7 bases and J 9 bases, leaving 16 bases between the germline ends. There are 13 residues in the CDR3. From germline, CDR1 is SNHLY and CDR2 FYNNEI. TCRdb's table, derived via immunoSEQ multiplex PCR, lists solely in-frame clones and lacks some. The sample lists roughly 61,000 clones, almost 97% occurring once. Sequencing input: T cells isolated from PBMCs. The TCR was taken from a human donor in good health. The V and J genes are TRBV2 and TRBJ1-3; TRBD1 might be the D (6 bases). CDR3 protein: CASTTFGQTTIYF. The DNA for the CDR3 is TGTGCCAGCACCACTTTCGGACAGACCACCATATATTTT.